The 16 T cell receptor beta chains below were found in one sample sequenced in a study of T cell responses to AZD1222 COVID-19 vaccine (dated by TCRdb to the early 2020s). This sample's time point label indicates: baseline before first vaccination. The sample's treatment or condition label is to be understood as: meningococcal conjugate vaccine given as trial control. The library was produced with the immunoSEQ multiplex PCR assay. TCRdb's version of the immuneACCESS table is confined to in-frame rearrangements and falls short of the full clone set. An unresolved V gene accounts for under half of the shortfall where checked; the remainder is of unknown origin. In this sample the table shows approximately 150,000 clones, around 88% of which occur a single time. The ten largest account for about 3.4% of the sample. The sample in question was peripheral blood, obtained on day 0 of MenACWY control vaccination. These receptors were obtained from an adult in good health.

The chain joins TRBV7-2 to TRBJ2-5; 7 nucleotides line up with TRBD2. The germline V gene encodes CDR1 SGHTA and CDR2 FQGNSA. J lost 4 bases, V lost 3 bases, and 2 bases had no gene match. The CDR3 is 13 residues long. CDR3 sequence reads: CASSFSGVETQYF. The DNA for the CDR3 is TGTGCCAGCAGCTTCAGCGGGGTAGAGACCCAGTACTTC. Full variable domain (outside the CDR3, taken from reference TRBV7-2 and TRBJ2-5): GAGVSQSPSNKVTEKGKDVELRCDPISGHTALYWYRQSLGQGLEFLIYFQGNSAPDKSGLPSDRFSAERTGGSVSTLTIQRTQQEDSAVYLCASSFSGVETQYFGPGTRLLVL.

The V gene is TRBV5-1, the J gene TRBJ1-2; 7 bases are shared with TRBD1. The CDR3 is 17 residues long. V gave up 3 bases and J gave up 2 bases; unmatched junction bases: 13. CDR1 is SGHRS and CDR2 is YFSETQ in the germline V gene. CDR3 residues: CASSSGQTLGGNYGYTF. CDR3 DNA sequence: TGCGCCAGCAGCTCGGGACAGACTCTCGGGGGGAACTATGGCTACACCTTC.

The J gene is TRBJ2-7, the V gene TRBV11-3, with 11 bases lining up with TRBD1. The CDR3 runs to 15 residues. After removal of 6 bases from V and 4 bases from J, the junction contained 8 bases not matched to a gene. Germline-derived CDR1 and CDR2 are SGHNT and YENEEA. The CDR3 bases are TGTGCCAGCAGTTCCCGGGACAGGGGGAGGTACGAGCAGTACTTC. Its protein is CASSSRDRGRYEQYF.

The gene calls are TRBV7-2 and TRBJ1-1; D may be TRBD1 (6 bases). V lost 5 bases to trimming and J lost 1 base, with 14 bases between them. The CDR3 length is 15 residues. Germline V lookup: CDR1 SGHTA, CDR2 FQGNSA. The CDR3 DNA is TGTGCCAGCAGCCAACCATTAGGGGGGAACACTGAAGCTTTCTTT. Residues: CASSQPLGGNTEAFF.

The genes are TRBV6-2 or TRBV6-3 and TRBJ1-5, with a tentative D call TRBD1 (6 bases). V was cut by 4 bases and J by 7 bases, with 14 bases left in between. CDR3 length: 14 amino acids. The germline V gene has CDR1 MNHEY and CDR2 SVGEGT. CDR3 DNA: TGTGCCAGCAGTTCACAGGGTACAAAGCAGCCCCAGCATTTT. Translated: CASSSQGTKQPQHF.

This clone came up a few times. For the CDR3, the DNA is TGTGCCAGCAGCGGGACAAGTGAAAAACTGTTTTTT. It is translated as CASSGTSEKLFF. J is TRBJ1-4 and V is TRBV12-3 or TRBV12-4; D possibly corresponds to TRBD1 (6 bases). Trimming cost V 6 bases and J 7 bases, with 9 bases left between them. The CDR3 is 12 residues long.

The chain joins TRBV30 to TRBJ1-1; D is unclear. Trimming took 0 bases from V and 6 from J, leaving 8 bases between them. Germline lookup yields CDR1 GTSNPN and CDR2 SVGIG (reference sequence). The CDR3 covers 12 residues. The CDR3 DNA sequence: TGTGCCTGGAGTGTTATCCGGGCTGAAGCTTTCTTT. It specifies CAWSVIRAEAFF.

CDR3 residues: CASSFRDGYTF. DNA for the CDR3: TGCGCCAGCAGCTTTCGGGATGGCTACACCTTC. The rearrangement uses TRBV5-1 and TRBJ1-2; the D is unclear. The V end lost 2 bases, the J end lost 6 bases, and 5 bases lay between the germline ends. The CDR3 totals 11 residues. CDR1 SGHRS and CDR2 YFSETQ come from the germline V gene.

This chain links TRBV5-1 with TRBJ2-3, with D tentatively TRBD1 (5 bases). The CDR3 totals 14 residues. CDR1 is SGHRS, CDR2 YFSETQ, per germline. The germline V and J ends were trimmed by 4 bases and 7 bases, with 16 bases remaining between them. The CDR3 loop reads CASSTTENRNTQYF. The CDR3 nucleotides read TGCGCCAGCAGCACGACAGAAAACCGGAATACGCAGTATTTT.

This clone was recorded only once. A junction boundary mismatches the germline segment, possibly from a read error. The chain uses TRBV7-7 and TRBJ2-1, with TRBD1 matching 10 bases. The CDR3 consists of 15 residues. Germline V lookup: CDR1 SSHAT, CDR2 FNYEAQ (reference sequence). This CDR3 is CASSLGTGVYNEQFF. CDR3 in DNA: TGTGCTAGCAGCTTAGGGACAGGGGTTTACAATGAGCAGTTCTTC. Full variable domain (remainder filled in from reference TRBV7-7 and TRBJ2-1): GAGVSQSPRYKVTKRGQDVTLRCDPISSHATLYWYQQALGQGPEFLTYFNYEAQPDKSGLPSDRFSAERPEGSISTLTIQRTEQRDSAMYRCASSLGTGVYNEQFFGPGTRLTVL.

The chain's CDR3 is CASSLVRVNTEAFF. For the CDR3, the DNA is TGTGCCAGCAGCTTGGTGCGGGTGAACACTGAAGCTTTCTTT. This chain uses TRBV5-6 with TRBJ1-1; the D is unclear. CDR3 size: 14 residues. Germline loops: CDR1 SGHDT, CDR2 YYEEEE. Trimming took 0 bases from V and 0 from J, leaving 6 bases between them.

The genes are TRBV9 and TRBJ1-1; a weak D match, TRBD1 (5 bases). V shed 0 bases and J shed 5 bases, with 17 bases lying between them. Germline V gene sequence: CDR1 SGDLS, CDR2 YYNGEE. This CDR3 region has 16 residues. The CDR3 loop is CASSVVPQGGLTEAFF. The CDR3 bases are TGTGCCAGCAGCGTAGTCCCTCAGGGTGGTTTGACTGAAGCTTTCTTT.

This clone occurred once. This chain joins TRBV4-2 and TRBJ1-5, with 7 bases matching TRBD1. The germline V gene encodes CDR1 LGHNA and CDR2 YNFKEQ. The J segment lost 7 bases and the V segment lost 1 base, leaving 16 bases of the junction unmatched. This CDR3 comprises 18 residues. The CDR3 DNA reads TGTGCCAGCAGCCAAGCACTTACTCGACAGGGCCAAGGACAGCCCCAGCATTTT. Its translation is CASSQALTRQGQGQPQHF.

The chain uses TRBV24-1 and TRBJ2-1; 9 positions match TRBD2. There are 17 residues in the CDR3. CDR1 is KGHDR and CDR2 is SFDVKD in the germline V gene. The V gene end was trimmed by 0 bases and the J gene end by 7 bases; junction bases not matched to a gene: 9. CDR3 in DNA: TGTGCCACCAGTGATTTGGGTGGACTAGCGAAGGTAAATGAGCAGTTCTTC. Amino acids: CATSDLGGLAKVNEQFF.

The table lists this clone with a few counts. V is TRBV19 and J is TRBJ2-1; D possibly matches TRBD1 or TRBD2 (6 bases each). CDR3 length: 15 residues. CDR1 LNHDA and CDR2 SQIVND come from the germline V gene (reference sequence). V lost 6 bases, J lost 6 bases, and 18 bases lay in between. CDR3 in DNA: TGTGCCAGTAGCGACACCGGGGGCTTGGGCAATGAGCAGTTCTTC. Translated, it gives CASSDTGGLGNEQFF. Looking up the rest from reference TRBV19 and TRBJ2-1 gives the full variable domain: DGGITQSPKYLFRKEGQNVTLSCEQNLNHDAMYWYRQDPGQGLRLIYYSQIVNDFQKGDIAEGYSVSREKKESFPLTVTSAQKNPTAFYLCASSDTGGLGNEQFFGPGTRLTVL.

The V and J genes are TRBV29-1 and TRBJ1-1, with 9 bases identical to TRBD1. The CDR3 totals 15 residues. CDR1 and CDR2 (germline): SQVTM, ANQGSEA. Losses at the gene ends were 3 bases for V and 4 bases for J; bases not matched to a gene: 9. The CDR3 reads CSVDLGTGMSTEAFF. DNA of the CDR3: TGCAGCGTTGATTTAGGGACAGGGATGAGCACTGAAGCTTTCTTT.